A selection of T cell receptor beta chains follows, all from one sample in a study of T cell changes during pregnancy in multiple sclerosis. Measured with immunoSEQ multiplex PCR; TCRdb has only the in-frame clones, and not every one. The data contain almost 35,000 clones, approximately 87% of them singletons. This material consisted of CD8+ T cells from peripheral blood mononuclear cells, taken after pregnancy. The receptors shown here come from a female donor with multiple sclerosis, enrolled in a pregnancy study. The CDR3 runs from the conserved cysteine through the conserved F or W. D genes are given only for firm matches. Clone size is shown for a subset of rows, as once, few, many or a class of expanded clone.

j_gene,v_gene,abundance,d_gene,CDR3nt,CDR3aa
TRBJ2-3,TRBV5-6,-,TRBD2,TGTGCCAGCAGCCCCGGGACTAGCGGGGAGGGCACAGATACGCAGTATTTT,CASSPGTSGEGTDTQYF
TRBJ2-1,TRBV7-2,-,-,TGTGCCAGCAGCGCCACTAGCTCCTACAATGAGCAGTTCTTC,CASSATSSYNEQFF
TRBJ2-5,TRBV27,-,TRBD2,TGTGCCAGCAGTCCGGGACTAGCGGGGGGCCGGGAGACCCAGTACTTC,CASSPGLAGGRETQYF
TRBJ2-3,TRBV27,-,TRBD2,TGTGCCAGCAGTTTATCCGGGGGGGGCGCAGATACGCAGTATTTT,CASSLSGGGADTQYF
TRBJ2-3,TRBV19,-,TRBD1,TGTGCCAGTAGTCCCGGGACAGGGAGAGATACGCAGTATTTT,CASSPGTGRDTQYF
TRBJ2-3,TRBV4-1,-,TRBD2,TGCGCCAGCAGCCAGACAAACTCCTTTCTTCCTTCGAGCGGGGGGCGGGATACGCAGTATTTT,CASSQTNSFLPSSGGRDTQYF
TRBJ1-4,TRBV19,-,-,TGTGCCAGTAGTGTCCCATCAGGGGTGAAGGAAAAACTGTTTTTT,CASSVPSGVKEKLFF
TRBJ2-3,TRBV7-8,-,-,TGTGCCAGCAGCCCCGGACTTTATTCTAGCACAGATACGCAGTATTTT,CASSPGLYSSTDTQYF
TRBJ1-1,TRBV6-1,once,-,TGTGCCAGCAGTGAAGCGGTAGGGACTCCTAACCGGGAAGCTTTCTTT,CASSEAVGTPNREAFF
TRBJ2-3,TRBV6-4,once,-,TGTGCCAGCAGTGACTCGACTGGGGCCACAGATACGCAGTATTTT,CASSDSTGATDTQYF
TRBJ2-2,TRBV6-4,-,-,TGTGCCAGCAGTGAGCAAACAGGGAGTTCGAAAACCGGGGAGCTGTTTTTT,CASSEQTGSSKTGELFF
TRBJ2-7,TRBV9,-,TRBD2,TGTGCCAGCAGCGTAGGTACTAGCGGGGGATACGAGCAGTACTTC,CASSVGTSGGYEQYF
TRBJ2-1,TRBV4-2,many,TRBD1,TGTGCCAGCAGCCACTCTTCCGAGGGGGCTTACAATGAGCAGTTCTTC,CASSHSSEGAYNEQFF
TRBJ2-1,TRBV27,-,-,TGTGCCAGCAGGTGGACAGCCTACAATGAGCAGTTCTTC,CASRWTAYNEQFF
TRBJ2-7,TRBV4-2,-,-,TGTGCCAGCAGCCAAGATCATGGAACAACGGGGTCCTACGAGCAGTACTTC,CASSQDHGTTGSYEQYF
TRBJ2-7,TRBV27,-,TRBD1,TGTGCCAGCAGGCCCTGGACAGGGGGCACCTACGAGCAGTACTTC,CASRPWTGGTYEQYF
TRBJ2-1,TRBV7-3,-,-,TGTGCCAGCAGCTTAAGGGGCCCCACTGAGCAGTTCTTC,CASSLRGPTEQFF
TRBJ1-5,TRBV7-2,-,-,TGTGCCAGCAGCTTAATGGGAGTCCCCACACAGCATTTT,CASSLMGVPTQHF
TRBJ1-4,TRBV27,once,-,TGTGCCAGCAGTTCCTGGAGGCTCCCTAATGAAAAACTGTTTTTT,CASSSWRLPNEKLFF
TRBJ2-2,TRBV29-1,-,-,TGCAGCGTTGAAGATCTTACGGGTACCGGGGAGCTGTTTTTT,CSVEDLTGTGELFF
TRBJ2-2,TRBV7-7,-,TRBD1,TGTGCCAGCAGCTTTCGTGGACAGGGGGTGGCCACCGGGGAGCTGTTTTTT,CASSFRGQGVATGELFF
TRBJ1-1,TRBV29-1,-,-,TGCAGCGTTGAAGATATAAGACAGTTAAGTGAAGCTTTCTTT,CSVEDIRQLSEAFF
TRBJ2-7,TRBV15,-,TRBD2,TGTGCCACCAGCAGAGATCTTTCGGAAGAGATTTCGGGGGGTAAAGGCGAGCAGTACTTC,CATSRDLSEEISGGKGEQYF
TRBJ2-5,TRBV6-5,-,-,TGTGCCACCCCCAGAGAGACCCAGTACTTC,CATPRETQYF
TRBJ2-2,TRBV11-3,-,-,TGTGCCAGCAGCCATCCGGGATCTAACACCGGGGAGCTGTTTTTT,CASSHPGSNTGELFF
TRBJ1-1,TRBV5-6,-,TRBD1,TGTGCCAGCAGTTTCGGGACAGGGTCGACTGAAGCTTTCTTT,CASSFGTGSTEAFF
TRBJ1-6,TRBV27,-,TRBD1,TGTGCCAGCGGGGCGGGACAGTATAATTCACCCCTCCACTTT,CASGAGQYNSPLHF
TRBJ2-6,TRBV19,-,-,TGTGCCAGTCAACACGGGGCCAACGTCCTGACTTTC,CASQHGANVLTF
TRBJ2-2,TRBV15,once,-,TGTGCCACCAGCATGGACAGTTCTGCCCCCCCCGGGGAGCTGTTTTTT,CATSMDSSAPPGELFF
TRBJ1-1,TRBV7-9,-,TRBD1,TGTGCCAGCAGCCTCGCAGGGGGGCGAGCTTTCTTT,CASSLAGGRAFF
TRBJ2-7,TRBV19,-,TRBD1,TGTGCCAGTAATCCGGGACAGGGGGACGAGCAGTACTTC,CASNPGQGDEQYF
TRBJ2-7,TRBV28,-,TRBD1,TGTGCCAGCAGGCCGGGACAGGGGGCGGGATACGAGCAGTACTTC,CASRPGQGAGYEQYF
TRBJ1-6,TRBV5-1,few,-,TGCGCCAGCAGCTTGGCCGGGGCGGGAGGCGACCAGGGAGTTTCACCCCTCCACTTT,CASSLAGAGGDQGVSPLHF
TRBJ2-5,TRBV6-5,-,-,TGTGCCAGCAGCGCGATCGGAGAGACCCAGTACTTC,CASSAIGETQYF
TRBJ2-7,TRBV12-5,-,TRBD1,TGTGCTAGTGGTAGGGGGACAGGCTACGAGCAGTACTTC,CASGRGTGYEQYF
TRBJ1-3,TRBV7-9,-,TRBD1,TGTGCCAGCACCCTAAGTGACAGGGAAACTGGAAACACCATATATTTT,CASTLSDRETGNTIYF
TRBJ2-6,TRBV27,once,TRBD1,TGTGCCAGCAGTCAAGACAGGGGTGCTGGGGCCAACGTCCTGACTTTC,CASSQDRGAGANVLTF
TRBJ2-3,TRBV7-2,-,-,TGTGCCAGCAGCTTAGGGCAGGGGTTAAGCACAGATACGCAGTATTTT,CASSLGQGLSTDTQYF
TRBJ1-1,TRBV4-1,-,-,TGCGCCAGCAGCCCTGGGGGGGCTGAAGCTTTCTTT,CASSPGGAEAFF
TRBJ2-3,TRBV14,-,TRBD2,TGTGCCAGCAGTCTAGCGGGGGAGGAAGATACGCAGTATTTT,CASSLAGEEDTQYF
TRBJ1-1,TRBV4-3,-,-,TGCGCCAGCAGCCAAGGGTCGGGCACTGAAGCTTTCTTT,CASSQGSGTEAFF
TRBJ2-5,TRBV27,-,TRBD1,TGTGCCAGCAGTGGGATGACAGGGTCGGGGGAGACCCAGTACTTC,CASSGMTGSGETQYF
TRBJ2-7,TRBV4-2,-,TRBD2,TGTGCCAGCAGCCAAGATCTGAACAGCGGGGGGCTCGAGCAGTACTTC,CASSQDLNSGGLEQYF
TRBJ2-2,TRBV6-4,medium-sized,-,TGTGCCAGCAGTGAGTCTAGCACCGGGGAGCTGTTTTTT,CASSESSTGELFF
TRBJ2-7,TRBV5-8,-,TRBD1,TGTGCCAGCAGCTTATGGACAGGGGAAACCTACGAGCAGTACTTC,CASSLWTGETYEQYF
TRBJ1-2,TRBV7-2,-,-,TGTGCCAGCAGCTCCATCGGGGGGTCGAACTATGGCTACACCTTC,CASSSIGGSNYGYTF
TRBJ1-2,TRBV13,-,-,TGTGCCAGCAGCTTAGAAACGGGCAGGGTTAACTATGGCTACACCTTC,CASSLETGRVNYGYTF
TRBJ1-2,TRBV2,-,TRBD1,TGTGCCAGCAGTGAAGGGACAGGGTCTAACTATGGCTACACCTTC,CASSEGTGSNYGYTF
TRBJ1-5,TRBV6-1,-,-,TGTGCCAGCATTCCTGGATCGGGTGGTCAGCCCCAGCATTTT,CASIPGSGGQPQHF
TRBJ1-4,TRBV28,-,-,TGTGCCAGCAGTCTCCTCCCAGGTGGGGCTTCTAATGAAAAACTGTTTTTT,CASSLLPGGASNEKLFF
TRBJ2-7,TRBV7-9,-,-,TGTGCCAGCCTCCCCCTCTACGAGCAGTACTTC,CASLPLYEQYF
TRBJ2-6,TRBV6-6,-,-,TGTGCCAGCAGCCCTCAGGGATCTGGGGCCAACGTCCTGACTTTC,CASSPQGSGANVLTF
TRBJ1-2,TRBV5-1,-,-,TGCGCCAGCAGCTTGTGGGGCAGTTTTCTCTATGGCTACACCTTC,CASSLWGSFLYGYTF
TRBJ2-1,TRBV11-1,-,-,TGTGCCAGCAGCCCCCGACAGGCTCCCTCCTACAATGAGCAGTTCTTC,CASSPRQAPSYNEQFF
TRBJ1-1,TRBV19,-,TRBD1,TGTGCCAGTAGTCTACAGGGGTTTGGCACTGAAGCTTTCTTT,CASSLQGFGTEAFF